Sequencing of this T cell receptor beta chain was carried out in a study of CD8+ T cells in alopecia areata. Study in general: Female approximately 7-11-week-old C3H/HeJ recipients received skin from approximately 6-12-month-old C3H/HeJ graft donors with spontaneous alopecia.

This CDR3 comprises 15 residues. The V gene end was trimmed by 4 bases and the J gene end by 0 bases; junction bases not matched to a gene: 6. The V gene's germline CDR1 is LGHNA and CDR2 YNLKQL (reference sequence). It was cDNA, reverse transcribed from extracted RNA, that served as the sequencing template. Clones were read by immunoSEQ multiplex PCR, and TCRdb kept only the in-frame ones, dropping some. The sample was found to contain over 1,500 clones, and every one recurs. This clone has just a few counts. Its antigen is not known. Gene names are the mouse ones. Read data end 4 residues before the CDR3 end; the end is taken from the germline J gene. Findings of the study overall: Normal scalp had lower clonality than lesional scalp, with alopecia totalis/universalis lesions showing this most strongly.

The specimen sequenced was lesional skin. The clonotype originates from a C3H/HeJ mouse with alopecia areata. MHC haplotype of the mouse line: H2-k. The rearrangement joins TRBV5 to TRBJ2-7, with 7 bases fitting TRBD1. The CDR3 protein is CASSRPRGSSYEQYF. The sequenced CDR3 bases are TGTGCCAGCAGCCGCCCCAGGGGGTCCTCCTAT.